This TCR beta chain comes out of a study of T-cell memory formation after mild COVID-19. Study results and caveats: Whereas later expanders leaned CD4+, clones contracting day 15 to 85 showed a balanced CD4/CD8 makeup. A subset of responding clones appeared in pre-infection memory, suggesting cross-reactive memory joined.

Regarding this clonotype: Its specificity is not known.

TCRdb re-called the 5' RACE reads through MiXCR, storing one row per CDR3 protein. The sample includes about 470,000 distinct CDR3 sequences, around a quarter of them seen just once. CDR1 is SGHTA and CDR2 is FQGNSA in the germline V gene. With 0 bases clipped from V and 1 base from J, the junction kept 5 bases outside the gene matches. The CDR3 length is 17 residues. The gene calls are TRBV7-2 and TRBJ2-3; 9 nucleotides agree with TRBD2. This TCR derives from an adult woman who had mild COVID-19 (a few samples of this study predate the infection). Cell type and time point are not known. The sample was PBMCs or a T cell subset sorted from them (not recorded which). The CDR3 DNA follows: TGTGCCAGCAGCTTAGCCGGGACTAGCTTCGGCACAGATACGCAGTATTTT. Protein: CASSLAGTSFGTDTQYF.